Below, 21 T cell receptor beta chains from the same sample are listed, as sequenced in a study of siplizumab effects on memory and regulatory T cells. Sequenced by immunoSEQ multiplex PCR; TCRdb stores in-frame clones only, minus some. The sample includes roughly 56,000 clones, 93% of them seen just once. The sequenced sample consisted of CD8+ T cells sorted from blood. The receptors stem from a human donor in good health.

This rearrangement joins TRBV5-6 to TRBJ2-2, with D possibly called TRBD1 or TRBD2 (5 bases each). This CDR3 contains 15 residues. Trimming took off 4 bases at V and 0 bases at J, with 10 bases between the two ends. Looked up from germline, CDR1 is SGHDT and CDR2 is YYEEEE. In nucleotides, the CDR3 is TGTGCCAGCAGCCCCGGGACCGCGAACACCGGGGAGCTGTTTTTT. This gives the protein CASSPGTANTGELFF.

This chain uses TRBV12-5 with TRBJ2-1, with 8 bases identical to TRBD2. The V segment lost 9 bases and the J segment 5 bases; nucleotides outside the gene matches: 12. The CDR3 extends over 15 amino acids. Germline CDR1 is LGHNT and CDR2 is FRNRAP. In DNA form, the CDR3 reads TGTGCTAGCGCCGGCCCGGGGGGGATCCACAATGAGCAGTTCTTC. Translation: CASAGPGGIHNEQFF. The full variable domain, in which reference TRBV12-5 and TRBJ2-1 provide the parts outside the CDR3, is DARVTQTPRHKVTEMGQEVTMRCQPILGHNTVFWYRQTMMQGLELLAYFRNRAPLDDSGMPKDRFSAEMPDATLATLKIQPSEPRDSAVYFCASAGPGGIHNEQFFGPGTRLTVL.

The rearrangement joins TRBV29-1 to TRBJ2-1; a possible D gene is TRBD2 (7 bases). The CDR3 sequence is 14 residues long. Germline assignment: CDR1 SQVTM and CDR2 ANQGSEA. The CDR3 region has the DNA TGCAGTGCCCGGGGGGCCGACCTTTACAATGAGCAGTTCTTC. It is translated as CSARGADLYNEQFF.

The chain uses TRBV2 and TRBJ1-1; D gene ambiguous. This CDR3 comprises 11 residues. Germline V gene lookup returns CDR1 SNHLY and CDR2 FYNNEI. Trimming took off 10 bases at V and 1 base at J, with 7 bases between the two ends. For the CDR3, the DNA is TGTGCCAACTCACCGAACACTGAAGCTTTCTTT. Its protein product is CANSPNTEAFF.

The chain couples TRBV11-1 to TRBJ2-7; TRBD2 aligns across 8 bases. The germline gives CDR1 SGHAT, CDR2 FQDESV (reference sequence). Trimming at V came to 4 bases and at J to 5 bases, leaving 10 bases not matched to a gene. This CDR3 is 15 amino acids long. Here the CDR3 DNA reads TGTGCCAGCAGCTCGTTCAGCGGGAGTCAGGACGAGCAGTACTTC. This encodes CASSSFSGSQDEQYF.

The chain recombines TRBV7-9 with TRBJ2-1; weak D call: TRBD1 (5 bases). V lost 5 bases to trimming and J lost 4 bases, with 21 bases between them. From germline, CDR1 is SEHNR and CDR2 FQNEAQ (reference sequence). CDR3 length: 17 residues. CDR3 nucleotide sequence: TGTGCCAGCAGCCGACAGTTAGTTGGCCTGGGGTACAATGAGCAGTTCTTC. This codes for CASSRQLVGLGYNEQFF.

This clone was counted a single time. The gene calls are TRBV7-3 and TRBJ2-2, with D maybe TRBD2 (6 bases). Trimming left V 5 bases short and J 0 bases short, with 13 bases between. The CDR3 consists of 16 residues. Germline CDR1 reads SGHTA; CDR2 reads FQGTGA. The CDR3, as DNA: TGTGCCAGCAGCCCGAGACTAGTTTCGAACACCGGGGAGCTGTTTTTT. Translation: CASSPRLVSNTGELFF.

The chain uses TRBV7-9 and TRBJ2-5; 9 nucleotides match TRBD2. The CDR3 length is 15 residues. Trimming at V came to 4 bases and at J to 4 bases, leaving 7 bases not matched to a gene. Germline CDR1 and CDR2: SEHNR and FQNEAQ (reference sequence). CDR3 in DNA: TGTGCCAGCAGCTGGGTAGCGGGAGAAGGAGAGACCCAGTACTTC. Translated, it gives CASSWVAGEGETQYF. Complete variable domain (other parts from reference TRBV7-9 and TRBJ2-5): DTGVSQNPRHKITKRGQNVTFRCDPISEHNRLYWYRQTLGQGPEFLTYFQNEAQLEKSRLLSDRFSAERPKGSFSTLEIQRTEQGDSAMYLCASSWVAGEGETQYFGPGTRLLVL.

The rearrangement joins TRBV4-2 to TRBJ1-2; the match to TRBD1 covers 10 bases. This CDR3 comprises 16 residues. Germline CDR1 reads LGHNA; CDR2 reads YNFKEQ. The V segment lost 3 bases and the J segment 4 bases; nucleotides outside the gene matches: 8. The DNA of the CDR3 is TGTGCCAGCAGCCACCCCGGGACAGGGGCGAGCTATGGCTACACCTTC. Protein product: CASSHPGTGASYGYTF.

The chain employs TRBV5-1 and TRBJ1-1; D is perhaps TRBD1 (6 bases). CDR3 length: 14 residues. The ends were cut back, 5 bases at V and 4 bases at J, with 15 bases in the middle. Germline values: CDR1 SGHRS, CDR2 YFSETQ. CDR3 DNA: TGCGCCAGCAGGTTTACAGGGTTGAGCACTGAAGCTTTCTTT. It translates to CASRFTGLSTEAFF. Looking up the rest from reference TRBV5-1 and TRBJ1-1 gives the full variable domain: KAGVTQTPRYLIKTRGQQVTLSCSPISGHRSVSWYQQTPGQGLQFLFEYFSETQRNKGNFPGRFSGRQFSNSRSEMNVSTLELGDSALYLCASRFTGLSTEAFFGQGTRLTVV.

This rearrangement joins TRBV6-1 to TRBJ2-7, with 7 bases lining up with TRBD1. This CDR3 has 14 residues. With V trimmed by 3 bases and J by 4 bases, 6 bases remained unmatched. Per germline, CDR1 MNHNS and CDR2 SASEGT. The CDR3 region is CASSETGSSYEQYF. The CDR3 bases are TGTGCCAGCAGTGAGACAGGGTCTTCGTACGAGCAGTACTTC.

The J gene is TRBJ2-7, the V gene TRBV15; a weak D match, TRBD1 (6 bases). Germline loops: CDR1 LNHNV, CDR2 YYDKDF (reference sequence). The V gene lost 0 bases and the J gene lost 4 bases, with 16 bases spanning the gap. The CDR3 covers 16 residues. Written as DNA, the CDR3 is TGTGCCACCAGCAGAGAGGCCCCAGGACAGCTGTACGAGCAGTACTTC. Its protein product is CATSREAPGQLYEQYF. Full variable domain (outside the CDR3, taken from reference TRBV15 and TRBJ2-7): DAMVIQNPRYQVTQFGKPVTLSCSQTLNHNVMYWYQQKSSQAPKLLFHYYDKDFNNEADTPDNFQSRRPNTSFCFLDIRSPGLGDTAMYLCATSREAPGQLYEQYFGPGTRLTVT.

The rearrangement links TRBV7-3 to TRBJ2-1, with D unresolved. V dropped 4 bases and J dropped 5 bases, with 9 bases sitting between them. CDR1 is SGHTA and CDR2 is FQGTGA in the germline V gene. CDR3 length: 13 residues. Here the CDR3 reads CASSSSTHNEQFF. The DNA of the CDR3 is TGTGCCAGCAGCTCTTCGACACACAATGAGCAGTTCTTC.

The chain carries TRBV7-9 and TRBJ2-1; D not certain. The CDR3 consists of 15 residues. The germline V and J ends were trimmed by 6 bases and 0 bases, with 12 bases remaining between them. Germline CDR1 is SEHNR and CDR2 is FQNEAQ (reference sequence). DNA of the CDR3: TGTGCCAGCAGTCGTGACCAGAGCTCCTACAATGAGCAGTTCTTC. This gives the protein CASSRDQSSYNEQFF. Full variable domain (outside the CDR3, taken from reference TRBV7-9 and TRBJ2-1): DTGVSQNPRHKITKRGQNVTFRCDPISEHNRLYWYRQTLGQGPEFLTYFQNEAQLEKSRLLSDRFSAERPKGSFSTLEIQRTEQGDSAMYLCASSRDQSSYNEQFFGPGTRLTVL.

This chain uses TRBV5-6 with TRBJ2-7; 7 positions agree with TRBD1. V dropped 7 bases and J dropped 3; count of bases not matched to a gene: 10. The germline CDR1 and CDR2 sequences are SGHDT and YYEEEE. The CDR3 runs 14 residues. The CDR3 bases are TGTGCCAGCCGAAACTGGGACAGAAACTACGAGCAGTACTTC. It codes for CASRNWDRNYEQYF.

The rearrangement links TRBV5-6 to TRBJ1-2, with 10 positions matching TRBD1. This CDR3 comprises 16 residues. Trimming cost V 5 bases and J 8 bases; bases outside gene matches: 15. Germline V gives CDR1 SGHDT, CDR2 YYEEEE. DNA of the CDR3: TGTGCCAGCAGGCCACCCCCGGGACAGGGGAGTGTAGGCTACACCTTC. It specifies CASRPPPGQGSVGYTF.

The chain is built from TRBV5-1 and TRBJ2-7, with a possible D match to TRBD2 (5 bases). The V end was cut by 3 bases, the J end by 6 bases, with 16 bases between. Per the germline V gene, CDR1 is SGHRS and CDR2 is YFSETQ. The CDR3 extends over 14 amino acids. In DNA, the CDR3 is TGCGCCAGCAGCTCTACGGGAATGCAATTCGAGCAGTACTTC. It encodes CASSSTGMQFEQYF.

J is TRBJ2-7 and V is TRBV4-1; the D gene is possibly TRBD2 (6 bases). Germline V CDR1 and CDR2: MGHRA, YSYEKL. The CDR3 has 15 residues. V gave up 3 bases and J gave up 2 bases, with 14 bases separating them. Here the CDR3 reads CASSQREESTYEQYF. The CDR3 DNA reads TGCGCCAGCAGCCAGAGGGAGGAGAGCACCTACGAGCAGTACTTC.

J is TRBJ2-5 and V is TRBV19; D possibly uses TRBD1 or TRBD2 (5 bases each). CDR3 size: 13 residues. Looked up from germline, CDR1 is LNHDA and CDR2 is SQIVND (reference sequence). V gave up 7 bases and J gave up 2 bases, with 11 bases separating them. CDR3 region: CASTPGPQETQYF. The DNA of the CDR3 is TGTGCCAGTACCCCGGGACCTCAAGAGACCCAGTACTTC.

J is TRBJ1-2 and V is TRBV29-1, with TRBD1 matching over 7 bases. This CDR3 comprises 13 residues. Germline trimming cut 6 bases from V and 0 bases from J; bases unmatched to any gene: 4. Germline CDR1 is SQVTM and CDR2 is ANQGSEA. The chain's CDR3 is CSVRDSSNYGYTF. CDR3 DNA sequence: TGCAGCGTCCGGGACAGTTCTAACTATGGCTACACCTTC.

The rearrangement joins TRBV30 to TRBJ1-1; D gene unclear. The germline V gene has CDR1 GTSNPN and CDR2 SVGIG (reference sequence). The germline V and J ends were trimmed by 0 bases and 4 bases, with 12 bases remaining between them. The CDR3 is 14 amino acids. The CDR3 region is CAWSVSDKATEAFF. The CDR3 coding sequence is TGTGCCTGGAGTGTAAGCGACAAGGCCACTGAAGCTTTCTTT.